This T cell receptor beta chain is from a study of cytomegalovirus exposure and HLA in healthy donors. Study outcomes and limitations: The authors later linked a missense DCLRE1C variant to TCR beta V- and J-gene trimming. HLA-A and HLA-B allele assignments for most subjects were reportedly predicted accurately using TCR beta sequences. An analysis was carried out later, and it reportedly showed fewer N-insertions in an Asian-associated ancestry cluster than the approximately 670-donor mean.

Germline lookup yields CDR1 SGHRS and CDR2 YFSETQ. The CDR3 loop spans 13 amino acids. Amplification used 60 Vbeta primers and 13 Jbeta primers. TCRdb's copy holds only in-frame clones and misses some; the assay was immunoSEQ multiplex PCR. The sample has roughly 160,000 clones, approximately 85% seen once. As concerns this clone: What it binds is unknown. One end of the junction fails to match germline, which may point to a read error.

This sequence was found in a man between 25 and 39 years old in good health and CMV-seropositive. V and J are TRBV5-1 and TRBJ1-1; no clear D. The sample taken for sequencing was PBMCs. Here the CDR3 reads CASRNRENTEASF. The CDR3 DNA sequence: TGCGCCAGCCGTAACCGGGAGAACACTGAAGCTTCCTTT.